This T cell receptor (beta chain) was documented in a study of human T cells and chemical hapten exposure. Study in general: Patch tests applied 0.01% DPC to the upper back and were scored after 6 days. Small pooled library volume differences mainly caused per-sample TCR yield variation.

MiXCR, applied by TCRdb to the RACE reads, yields one record per CDR3 protein. In the table there are around 190,000 distinct CDR3 sequences, approximately 20% of which are singletons. This clonotype was counted between two and nine times. Its antigen is currently unknown. Broader study findings: Each of the donors had alopecia, so their immune responses may not resemble those of healthy people.

Time point here: patch test 1, 2 weeks after DPC sensitization. Treatment noted: therapeutic diphenylcyclopropenone sensitization with weekly scalp DPC. RNA extraction used unfractionated whole blood as the source of total RNA. The trim removed 10 bases at V and 3 bases at J, leaving 11 bases unmatched. The CDR3 spans 15 residues. The sequenced sample was whole blood, obtained in connection with sensitization to the hapten diphenylcyclopropenone (DPC). The TCR originated in a woman aged 45 to 65 with alopecia areata. Some clones in this sample may be carry-over from other donors' samples. The J gene is TRBJ2-3, the V gene TRBV12-3 or TRBV12-4; 9 nucleotides align to TRBD2. CDR3 protein: CATLGREGRTDTQYF. The CDR3 nucleotides read TGTGCCACCTTGGGGCGGGAGGGCCGGACAGATACGCAGTATTTT.